These 8 T cell receptor beta chains were all obtained from the same sample, sequenced in a study of blood T cell repertoires in COVID-19. Produced via immunoSEQ multiplex PCR; TCRdb's table is partial and in-frame only. The sample yields over 45,000 clones, around 85% seen once. The sequenced sample consisted of peripheral blood. The receptor source for this set is a man between 45 and 60 years old with active COVID-19.

The chain joins TRBV11-3 to TRBJ1-5; D is uncertain. Germline CDR1 and CDR2: SGHNT and YENEEA. This CDR3 contains 12 residues. V was trimmed by 3 bases and J by 6 bases, leaving 6 bases between them. The chain's CDR3 is CASSLDCQPQHF. The CDR3 DNA reads TGTGCCAGCAGCTTGGACTGTCAGCCCCAGCATTTT.

This rearrangement joins TRBV18 to TRBJ1-5; 8 bases line up with TRBD1. The CDR3 is 14 amino acids. Germline V gene data show CDR1 as KGHSH and CDR2 as LQKENI. V lost 5 bases and J lost 2; bases outside the gene matches: 2. For the CDR3, the DNA is TGTGCCAGCTCAGCGACAGGGGGCAATCAGCCCCAGCATTTT. Protein: CASSATGGNQPQHF.

This clone appeared a single time. The chain recombines TRBV7-2 with TRBJ1-2; TRBD1 is a possible D gene (6 bases). Germline V gene data show CDR1 as SGHTA and CDR2 as FQGNSA. This CDR3 has 15 amino acids. The V and J ends lost 1 base and 0 bases respectively, with 9 bases between them. For the CDR3, the DNA is TGTGCCAGCAGCTTAGAGACAGGATCTAACTATGGCTACACCTTC. This encodes CASSLETGSNYGYTF.

The chain recombines TRBV9 with TRBJ2-7; 9 bases match TRBD2. Germline trimming cut 0 bases from V and 0 bases from J; bases unmatched to any gene: 4. This CDR3 region has 16 residues. The germline CDR1 and CDR2 sequences are SGDLS and YYNGEE. The CDR3 here is CASSVGAAGGSYEQYF. The CDR3 DNA follows: TGTGCCAGCAGCGTAGGAGCAGCGGGGGGCTCCTACGAGCAGTACTTC.

V gene TRBV27 combines with J gene TRBJ1-2; D ambiguous. V was pared by 7 bases and J by 1 base, with 13 bases between. This CDR3 spans 14 amino acids. CDR1 and CDR2 from the germline V gene are MNHEY and SMNVEV (reference sequence). CDR3 bases: TGTGCCAGCACCGCTCGTGGCCTTAACTATGGCTACACCTTC. Amino acid sequence: CASTARGLNYGYTF.

This chain uses TRBV6-1 with TRBJ2-5; the match to TRBD2 covers 13 bases. Germline V gene lookup returns CDR1 MNHNS and CDR2 SASEGT. The CDR3 covers 17 residues. With 4 bases clipped from V and 5 bases from J, the junction kept 10 bases outside the gene matches. CDR3: CASSGGTSGVLRETQYF. The CDR3 DNA follows: TGTGCCAGCAGTGGAGGGACTAGCGGGGTGCTCCGGGAGACCCAGTACTTC.

This clone is a singleton in its sample. The chain carries TRBV7-9 and TRBJ1-5; tentatively, D is TRBD1 (6 bases). Trimming shortened V by 2 bases and J by 16 bases, and 15 bases separated the two germline ends. This CDR3 is built from 12 residues. Germline CDR1 and CDR2: SEHNR and FQNEAQ (reference sequence). CDR3 DNA: TGTGCCAGCAGCTTACCCACAGGGCTCTTACATTTT. Amino acid sequence: CASSLPTGLLHF.

V gene TRBV7-2 combines with J gene TRBJ1-1, with 8 bases identical to TRBD1. After removal of 5 bases from V and 2 bases from J, the junction contained 4 bases not matched to a gene. In germline, CDR1 is SGHTA, CDR2 FQGNSA. The CDR3 spans 14 residues. The CDR3 bases are TGTGCCAGCAGCCTACAGGGGGTCAACACTGAAGCTTTCTTT. It codes for CASSLQGVNTEAFF.